Presented here are 9 T cell receptor beta chains from one specimen sequenced in a study of cytomegalovirus exposure and HLA in healthy donors. The PCR employed 60 Vbeta primers together with 13 Jbeta primers. TCRdb's copy holds only in-frame clones and misses some; the assay was immunoSEQ multiplex PCR. The table shows approximately 190,000 clones, with more than 75% occurring only once. The sample taken for sequencing was PBMCs. All receptors derive from a man aged 35 to 55 in good health and CMV-seropositive.

The rearrangement uses TRBV29-1 and TRBJ2-3; TRBD2 agrees at 8 bases. CDR3 length equals 13 residues. The V gene end was trimmed by 5 bases and the J gene end by 0 bases; junction bases not matched to a gene: 1. The germline V gene encodes CDR1 SQVTM and CDR2 ANQGSEA. DNA of the CDR3: TGCAGCGTTTCGGGGGGGAGCACAGATACGCAGTATTTT. Translating gives CSVSGGSTDTQYF.

This rearrangement joins TRBV7-2 to TRBJ2-5, with 13 bases lining up with TRBD2. Germline values: CDR1 SGHTA, CDR2 FQGNSA. This CDR3 comprises 16 residues. V trimming: 5 bases; J trimming: 5 bases; junction bases outside the gene matches: 8. This CDR3 reads CASSPPGLAGYETQYF. CDR3 coding DNA: TGTGCCAGCAGCCCCCCGGGACTAGCGGGATACGAGACCCAGTACTTC.

This rearrangement joins TRBV7-6 to TRBJ2-1; no firm D call. Germline values: CDR1 SGHVS, CDR2 FNYEAQ. The CDR3 consists of 15 residues. V lost 0 bases to trimming and J lost 0 bases, with 6 bases between them. CDR3 region: CASSLAGDSYNEQFF. The CDR3 DNA reads TGTGCCAGCAGCTTAGCGGGCGACTCCTACAATGAGCAGTTCTTC.

This sequence joins TRBV11-2 and TRBJ1-4; 9 nucleotides agree with TRBD1. Trimming removed 1 base from V and 7 bases from J; junction bases left unmatched: 4. Germline CDR1 and CDR2: SGHAT and FQNNGV. The CDR3 is 15 residues long. This CDR3 is CASSLGDRDFEKLFF. CDR3 coding DNA: TGTGCCAGCAGCTTAGGGGACAGGGACTTTGAAAAACTGTTTTTT.

Worth noting for this clone: At one of its ends the junction is not consistent with the germline gene, which may arise from a read error. V is TRBV7-9 and J is TRBJ2-7; D might be TRBD1 or TRBD2, each matching 5 bases. The CDR3 has 14 amino acids. CDR1 SEHNR and CDR2 FQNEAQ come from the germline V gene (reference sequence). This chain's CDR3 is CSSSLAGSDYEQYF. The DNA of the CDR3 is TGTTCCAGCAGCTTAGCAGGGAGTGACTACGAGCAGTACTTC.

The chain links TRBV4-1 to TRBJ2-7, with 11 nucleotides matching TRBD2. In germline, CDR1 is MGHRA, CDR2 YSYEKL. J was trimmed by 2 bases and V by 2 bases; bases with no gene match: 2. The CDR3 has 15 amino acids. The CDR3 is CASSQPTSGTYEQYF. For the CDR3, the DNA is TGCGCCAGCAGCCAACCGACTAGCGGGACCTACGAGCAGTACTTC.

This sequence joins TRBV6-5 and TRBJ1-1, with D hard to call. The CDR3 is 14 residues long. From germline, CDR1 is MNHEY and CDR2 SVGAGI. V lost 5 bases, J lost 11 bases, and 21 bases lay in between. Written as DNA, the CDR3 is TGTGCCAGCAGTGAACGGACGGACTCTCAATCGGCTTTCTTT. This encodes CASSERTDSQSAFF.

The chain combines TRBV4-2 with TRBJ1-6; 8 bases map to TRBD1. The CDR3 is 15 amino acids. V was pared by 4 bases and J by 7 bases, with 6 bases of the junction left unmatched. Germline-derived CDR1 and CDR2 are LGHNA and YNFKEQ. CDR3 in DNA: TGTGCCAGCAGCCCAGGACAGGGAGTAAATTCACCCCTCCACTTT. It codes for CASSPGQGVNSPLHF.

The rearrangement joins TRBV7-9 to TRBJ2-3; no firm D call. Trimming stripped 2 bases from V and 6 bases from J, with 12 bases between. Looked up from germline, CDR1 is SEHNR and CDR2 is FQNEAQ (reference sequence). The CDR3 extends over 14 amino acids. The CDR3 sequence: CASSLWSSSDTQYF. The CDR3 DNA reads TGTGCCAGCAGCTTATGGAGTAGTTCGGATACGCAGTATTTT.